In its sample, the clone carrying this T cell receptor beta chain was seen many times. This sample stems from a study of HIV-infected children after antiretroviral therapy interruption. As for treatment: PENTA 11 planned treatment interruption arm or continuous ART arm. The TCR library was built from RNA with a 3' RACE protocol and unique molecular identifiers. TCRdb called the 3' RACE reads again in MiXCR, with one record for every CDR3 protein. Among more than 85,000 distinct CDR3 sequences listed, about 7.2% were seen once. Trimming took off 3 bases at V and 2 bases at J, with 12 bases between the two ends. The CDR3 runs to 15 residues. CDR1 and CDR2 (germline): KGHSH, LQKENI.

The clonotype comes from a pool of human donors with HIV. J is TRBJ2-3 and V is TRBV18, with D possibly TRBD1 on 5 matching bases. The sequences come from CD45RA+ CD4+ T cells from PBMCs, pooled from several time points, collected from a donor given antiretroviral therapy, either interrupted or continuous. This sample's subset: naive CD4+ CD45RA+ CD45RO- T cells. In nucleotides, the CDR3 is TGTGCCAGCTCACCCGGACAAGGAAACACAGATACGCAGTATTTT. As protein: CASSPGQGNTDTQYF.